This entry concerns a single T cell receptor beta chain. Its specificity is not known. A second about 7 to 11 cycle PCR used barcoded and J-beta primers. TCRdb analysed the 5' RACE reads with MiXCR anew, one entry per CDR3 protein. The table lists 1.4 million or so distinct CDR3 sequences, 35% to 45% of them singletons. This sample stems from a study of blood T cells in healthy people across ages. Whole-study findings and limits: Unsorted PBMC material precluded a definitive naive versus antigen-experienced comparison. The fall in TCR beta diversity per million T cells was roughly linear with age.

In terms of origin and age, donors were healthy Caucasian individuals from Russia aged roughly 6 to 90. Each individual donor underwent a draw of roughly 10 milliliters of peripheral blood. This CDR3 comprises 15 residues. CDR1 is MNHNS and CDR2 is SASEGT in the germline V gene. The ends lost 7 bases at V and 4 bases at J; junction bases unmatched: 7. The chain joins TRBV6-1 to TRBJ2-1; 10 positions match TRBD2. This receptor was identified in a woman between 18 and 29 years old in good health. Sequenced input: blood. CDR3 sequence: CASKREGPVYNEQFF. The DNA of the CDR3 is TGTGCCAGCAAGCGGGAGGGCCCGGTATACAATGAGCAGTTCTTC.